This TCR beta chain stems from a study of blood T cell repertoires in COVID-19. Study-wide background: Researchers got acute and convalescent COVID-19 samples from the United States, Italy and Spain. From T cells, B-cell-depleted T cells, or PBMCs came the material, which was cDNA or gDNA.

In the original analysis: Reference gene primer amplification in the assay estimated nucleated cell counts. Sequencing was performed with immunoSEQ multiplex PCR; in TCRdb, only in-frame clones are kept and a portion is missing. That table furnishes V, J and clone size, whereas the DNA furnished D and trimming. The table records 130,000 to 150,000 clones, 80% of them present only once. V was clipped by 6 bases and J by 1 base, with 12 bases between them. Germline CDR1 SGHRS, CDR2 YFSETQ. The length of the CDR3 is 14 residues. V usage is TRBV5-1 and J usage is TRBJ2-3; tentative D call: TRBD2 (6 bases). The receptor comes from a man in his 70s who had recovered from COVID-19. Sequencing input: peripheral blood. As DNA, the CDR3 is TGCGCCAGCAACTCCCGCGGGGGCACAGATACGCAGTATTTT. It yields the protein CASNSRGGTDTQYF.